This TCR beta chain was documented in a study of blood T cell repertoires in COVID-19. Germline CDR1 is MDHEN and CDR2 is SYDVKM. This CDR3 is 15 amino acids long. Between the trimmed V and J ends, which lost 4 bases and 0 bases, there was a span of 10 bases. The assay was immunoSEQ multiplex PCR, and TCRdb's table has in-frame clones only and misses some. The sample lists 95,000 to 110,000 clones; around four fifths were seen once. This rearrangement joins TRBV28 to TRBJ2-4; no reliable D call. What was sequenced was peripheral blood. This TCR derives from a man aged 55-75 years with acute or convalescent COVID-19. The CDR3 coding sequence is TGTGCCAGCAGTTCCCTGTTCTTAGCCAAAAACATTCAGTACTTC. It specifies CASSSLFLAKNIQYF.